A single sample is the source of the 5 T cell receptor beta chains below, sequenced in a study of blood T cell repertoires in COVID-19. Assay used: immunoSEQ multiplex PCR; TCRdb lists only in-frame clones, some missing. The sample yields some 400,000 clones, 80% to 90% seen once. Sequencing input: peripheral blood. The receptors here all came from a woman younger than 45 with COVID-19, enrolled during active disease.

The CDR3 bases are TGTGCCAGCAGTTACTCCGAGGGATACTCTGGAAACACCATATATTTT. Its protein product is CASSYSEGYSGNTIYF. V usage is TRBV6-6 and J usage is TRBJ1-3; D not certain. Looked up from germline, CDR1 is MNHNY and CDR2 is SVGAGI (reference sequence). This CDR3 is built from 16 residues. Trimming took 0 bases from V and 0 from J, leaving 9 bases between them.

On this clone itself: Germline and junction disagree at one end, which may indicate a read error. The CDR3 loop reads CASSQAGTANTEAFF. The CDR3 nucleotides are TGCGCCAGCAGTCAAGCGGGGACAGCAAACACTGAAGCTTTCTTT. The genes are TRBV4-1 and TRBJ1-1; 7 bases align to TRBD1. Germline V lookup: CDR1 MGHRA, CDR2 YSYEKL. The CDR3 loop spans 15 amino acids.

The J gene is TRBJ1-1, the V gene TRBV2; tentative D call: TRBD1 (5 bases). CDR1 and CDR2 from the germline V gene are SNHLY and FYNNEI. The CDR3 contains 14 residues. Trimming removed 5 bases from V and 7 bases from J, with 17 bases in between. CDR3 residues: CASSHQGALIEAFF. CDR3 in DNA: TGTGCCAGCAGTCATCAGGGTGCATTGATTGAAGCTTTCTTT. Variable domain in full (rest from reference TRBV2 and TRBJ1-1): EPEVTQTPSHQVTQMGQEVILRCVPISNHLYFYWYRQILGQKVEFLVSFYNNEISEKSEIFDDQFSVERPDGSNFTLKIRSTKLEDSAMYFCASSHQGALIEAFFGQGTRLTVV.

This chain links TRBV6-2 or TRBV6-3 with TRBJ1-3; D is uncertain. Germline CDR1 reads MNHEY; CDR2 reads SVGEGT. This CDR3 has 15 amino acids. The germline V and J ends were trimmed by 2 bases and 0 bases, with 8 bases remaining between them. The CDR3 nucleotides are TGTGCCAGCAGTTACAGCGCGGTCTCTGGAAACACCATATATTTT. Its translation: CASSYSAVSGNTIYF.

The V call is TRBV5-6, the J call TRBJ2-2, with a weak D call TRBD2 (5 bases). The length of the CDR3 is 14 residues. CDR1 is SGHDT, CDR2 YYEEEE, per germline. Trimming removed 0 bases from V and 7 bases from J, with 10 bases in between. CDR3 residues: CASSLVRGNGELFF. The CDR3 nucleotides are TGTGCCAGCAGCTTGGTAAGAGGGAACGGGGAGCTGTTTTTT.